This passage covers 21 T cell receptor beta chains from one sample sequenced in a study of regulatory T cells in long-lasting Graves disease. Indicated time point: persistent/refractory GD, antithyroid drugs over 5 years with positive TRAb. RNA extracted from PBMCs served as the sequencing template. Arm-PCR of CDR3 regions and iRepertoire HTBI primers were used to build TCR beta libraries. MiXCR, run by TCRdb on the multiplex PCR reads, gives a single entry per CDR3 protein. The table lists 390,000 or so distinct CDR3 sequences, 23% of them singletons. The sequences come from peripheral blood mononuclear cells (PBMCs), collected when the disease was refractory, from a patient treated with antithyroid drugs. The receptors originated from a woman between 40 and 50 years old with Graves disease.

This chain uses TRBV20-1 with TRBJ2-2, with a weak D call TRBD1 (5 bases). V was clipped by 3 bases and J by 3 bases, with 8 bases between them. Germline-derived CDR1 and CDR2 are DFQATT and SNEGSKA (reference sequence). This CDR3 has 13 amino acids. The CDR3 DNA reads TGCAGTGCTAGCGGACACTACACCGGGGAGCTGTTTTTT. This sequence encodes CSASGHYTGELFF.

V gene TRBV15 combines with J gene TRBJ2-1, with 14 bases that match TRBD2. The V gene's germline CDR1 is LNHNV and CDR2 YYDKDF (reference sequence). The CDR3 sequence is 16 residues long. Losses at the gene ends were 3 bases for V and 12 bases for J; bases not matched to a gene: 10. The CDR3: CATSSTGTSGRGGQFF. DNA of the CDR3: TGTGCCACCAGCAGCACCGGGACTAGCGGGAGAGGTGGGCAGTTCTTC.

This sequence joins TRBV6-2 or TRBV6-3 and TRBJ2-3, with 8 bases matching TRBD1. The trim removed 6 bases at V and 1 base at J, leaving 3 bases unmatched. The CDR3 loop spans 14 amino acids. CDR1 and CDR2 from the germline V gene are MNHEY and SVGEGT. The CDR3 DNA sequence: TGTGCCAGCAGGTTGACAGGGGGCACAGATACGCAGTATTTT. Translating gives CASRLTGGTDTQYF.

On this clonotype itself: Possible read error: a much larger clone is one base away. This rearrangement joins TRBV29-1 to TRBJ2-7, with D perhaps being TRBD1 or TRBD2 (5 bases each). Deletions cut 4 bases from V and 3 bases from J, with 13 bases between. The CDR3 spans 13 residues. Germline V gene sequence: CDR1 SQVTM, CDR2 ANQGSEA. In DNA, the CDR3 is TGCAGCGTTGGAACCGGGACCTACTACGAGCAGTACTTC. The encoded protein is CSVGTGTYYEQYF.

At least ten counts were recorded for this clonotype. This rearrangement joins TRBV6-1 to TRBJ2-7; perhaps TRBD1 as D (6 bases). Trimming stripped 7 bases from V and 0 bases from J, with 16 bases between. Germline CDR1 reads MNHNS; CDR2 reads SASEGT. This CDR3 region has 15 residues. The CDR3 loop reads CASKNLWDTSYEQYF. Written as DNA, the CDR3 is TGTGCCAGCAAAAACCTATGGGACACCTCCTACGAGCAGTACTTC.

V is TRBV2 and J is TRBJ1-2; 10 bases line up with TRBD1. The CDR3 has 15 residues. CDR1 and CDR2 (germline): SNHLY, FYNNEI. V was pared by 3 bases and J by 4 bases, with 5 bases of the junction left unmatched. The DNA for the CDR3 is TGTGCCAGCAGTGACCTGGGACAGGGGACCTATGGCTACACCTTC. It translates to CASSDLGQGTYGYTF.

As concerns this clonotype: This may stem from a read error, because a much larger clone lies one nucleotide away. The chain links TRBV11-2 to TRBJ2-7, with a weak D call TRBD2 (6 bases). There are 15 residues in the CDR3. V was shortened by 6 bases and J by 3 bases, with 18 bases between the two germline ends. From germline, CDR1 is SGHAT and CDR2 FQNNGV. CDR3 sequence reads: CASRPAGGSNYEQYF. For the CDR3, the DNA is TGTGCCAGCAGACCCGCTGGGGGGAGTAACTACGAGCAGTACTTC.

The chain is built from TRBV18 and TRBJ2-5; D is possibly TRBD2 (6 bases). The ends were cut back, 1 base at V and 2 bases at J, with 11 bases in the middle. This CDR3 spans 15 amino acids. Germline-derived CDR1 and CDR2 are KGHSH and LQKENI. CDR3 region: CASSPRPGEQETQYF. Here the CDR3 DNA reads TGTGCCAGCTCACCACGACCGGGGGAGCAAGAGACCCAGTACTTC.

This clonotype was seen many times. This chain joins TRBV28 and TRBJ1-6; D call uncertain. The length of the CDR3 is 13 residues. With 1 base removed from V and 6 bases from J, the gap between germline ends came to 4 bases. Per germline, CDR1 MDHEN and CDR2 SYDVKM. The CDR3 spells CASSLLGNSPLHF. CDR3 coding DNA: TGTGCCAGCAGTTTATTGGGTAATTCACCCCTCCACTTT.

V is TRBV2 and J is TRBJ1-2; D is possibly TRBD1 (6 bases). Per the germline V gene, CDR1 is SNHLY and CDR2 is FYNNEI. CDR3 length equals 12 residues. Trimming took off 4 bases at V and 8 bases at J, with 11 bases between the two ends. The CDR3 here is CASSVGTFGYTF. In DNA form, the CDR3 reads TGTGCCAGCAGTGTCGGGACATTCGGCTACACCTTC.

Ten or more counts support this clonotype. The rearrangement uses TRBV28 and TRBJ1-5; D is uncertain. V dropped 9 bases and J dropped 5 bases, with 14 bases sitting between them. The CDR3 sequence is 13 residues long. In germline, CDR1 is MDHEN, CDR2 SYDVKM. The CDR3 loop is CASRWELDQPQHF. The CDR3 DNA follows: TGTGCCAGTCGTTGGGAACTCGATCAGCCCCAGCATTTT.

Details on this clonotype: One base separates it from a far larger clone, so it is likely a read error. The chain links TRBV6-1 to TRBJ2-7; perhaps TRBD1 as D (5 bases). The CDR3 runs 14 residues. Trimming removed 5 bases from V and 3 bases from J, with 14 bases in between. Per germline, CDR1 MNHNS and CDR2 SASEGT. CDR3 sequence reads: CASSPRALDYEQYF. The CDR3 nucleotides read TGTGCCAGCAGTCCCAGGGCCTTAGACTACGAGCAGTACTTC.

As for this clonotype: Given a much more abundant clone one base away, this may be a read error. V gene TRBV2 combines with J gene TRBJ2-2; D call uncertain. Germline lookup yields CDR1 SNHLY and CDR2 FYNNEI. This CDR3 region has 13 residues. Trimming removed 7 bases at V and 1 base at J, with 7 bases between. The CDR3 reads CASKTRNTGELFF. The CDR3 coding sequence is TGTGCCAGCAAAACGAGGAACACCGGGGAGCTGTTTTTT.

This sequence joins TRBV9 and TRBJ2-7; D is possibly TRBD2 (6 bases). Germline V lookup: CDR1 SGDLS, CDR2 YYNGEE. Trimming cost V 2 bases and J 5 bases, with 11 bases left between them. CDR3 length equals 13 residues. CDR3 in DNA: TGTGCCAGCAGCGTGGCGGGGTTACACGAGCAGTACTTC. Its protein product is CASSVAGLHEQYF.

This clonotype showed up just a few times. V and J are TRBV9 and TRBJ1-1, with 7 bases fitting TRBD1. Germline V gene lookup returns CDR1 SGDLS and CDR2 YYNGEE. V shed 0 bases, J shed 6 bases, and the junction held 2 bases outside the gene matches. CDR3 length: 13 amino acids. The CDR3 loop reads CASSVGQGAEAFF. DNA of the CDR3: TGTGCCAGCAGCGTAGGTCAGGGGGCTGAAGCTTTCTTT.

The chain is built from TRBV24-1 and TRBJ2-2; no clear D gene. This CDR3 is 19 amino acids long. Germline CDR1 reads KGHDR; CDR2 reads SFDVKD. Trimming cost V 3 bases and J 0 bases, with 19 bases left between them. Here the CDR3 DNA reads TGTGCCACCAGTGATCCTGTTACCGGACCGTTATCGAACACCGGGGAGCTGTTTTTT. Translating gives CATSDPVTGPLSNTGELFF.

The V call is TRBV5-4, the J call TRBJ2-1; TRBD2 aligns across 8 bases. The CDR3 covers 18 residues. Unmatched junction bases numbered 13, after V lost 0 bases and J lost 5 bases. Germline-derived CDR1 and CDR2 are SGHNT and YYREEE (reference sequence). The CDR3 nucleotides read TGTGCCAGCAGCTTGGCGGCTAGCGGGCCACTGGCGGACAATGAGCAGTTCTTC. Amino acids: CASSLAASGPLADNEQFF.

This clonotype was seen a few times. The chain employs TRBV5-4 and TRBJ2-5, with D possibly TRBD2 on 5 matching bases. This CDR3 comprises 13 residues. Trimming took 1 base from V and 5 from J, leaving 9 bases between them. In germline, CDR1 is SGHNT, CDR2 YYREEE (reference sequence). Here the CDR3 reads CASSLRGMETQYF. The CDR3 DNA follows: TGTGCCAGCAGCTTGAGAGGGATGGAGACCCAGTACTTC. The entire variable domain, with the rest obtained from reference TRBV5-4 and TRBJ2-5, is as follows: ETGVTQSPTHLIKTRGQQVTLRCSSQSGHNTVSWYQQALGQGPQFIFQYYREEENGRGNFPPRFSGLQFPNYSSELNVNALELDDSALYLCASSLRGMETQYFGPGTRLLVL.

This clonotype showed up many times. This chain's CDR3 is CASKPGGNQPQHF. The DNA for the CDR3 is TGTGCCAGCAAACCAGGGGGCAATCAGCCCCAGCATTTT. The V call is TRBV6-1, the J call TRBJ1-5; tentatively, D is TRBD1 (6 bases). The CDR3 spans 13 residues. V was trimmed by 7 bases and J by 2 bases, leaving 9 bases between them. The V gene's germline CDR1 is MNHNS and CDR2 SASEGT.

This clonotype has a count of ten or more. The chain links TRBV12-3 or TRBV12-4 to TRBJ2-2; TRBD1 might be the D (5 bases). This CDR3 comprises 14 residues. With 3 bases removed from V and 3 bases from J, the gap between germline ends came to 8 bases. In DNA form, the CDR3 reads TGTGCCAGCAGTTTCAGGGAAGACACCGGGGAGCTGTTTTTT. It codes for CASSFREDTGELFF.

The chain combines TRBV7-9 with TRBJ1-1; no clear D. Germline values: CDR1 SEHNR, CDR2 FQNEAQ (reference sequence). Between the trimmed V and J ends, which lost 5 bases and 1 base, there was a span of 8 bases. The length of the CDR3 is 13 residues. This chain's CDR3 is CASSSNPNTEAFF. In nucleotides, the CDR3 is TGTGCCAGCAGCAGCAATCCGAACACTGAAGCTTTCTTT.